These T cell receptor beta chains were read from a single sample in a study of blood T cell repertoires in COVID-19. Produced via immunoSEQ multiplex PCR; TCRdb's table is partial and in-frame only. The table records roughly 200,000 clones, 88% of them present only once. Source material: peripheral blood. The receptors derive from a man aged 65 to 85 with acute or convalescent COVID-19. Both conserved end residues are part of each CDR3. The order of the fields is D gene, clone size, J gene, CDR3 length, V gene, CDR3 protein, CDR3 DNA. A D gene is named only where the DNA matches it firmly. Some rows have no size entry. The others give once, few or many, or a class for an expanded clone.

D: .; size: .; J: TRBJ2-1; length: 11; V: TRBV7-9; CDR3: CASSLTGEQFF; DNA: TGTGCCAGCAGCCTGACGGGTGAGCAGTTCTTC
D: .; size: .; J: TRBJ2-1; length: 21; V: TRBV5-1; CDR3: CASSFVTGGVASGRTYNEQFF; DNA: TGCGCCAGCAGCTTCGTGACAGGGGGCGTAGCTAGCGGGAGAACCTACAATGAGCAGTTCTTC
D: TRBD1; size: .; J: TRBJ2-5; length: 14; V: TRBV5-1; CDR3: CASSGGQEGETQYF; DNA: TGCGCCAGCAGCGGGGGACAGGAGGGAGAGACCCAGTACTTC
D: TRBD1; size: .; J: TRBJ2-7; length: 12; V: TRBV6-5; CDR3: CASRGTGNEQYF; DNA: TGTGCCAGCAGGGGGACAGGGAACGAGCAGTACTTC
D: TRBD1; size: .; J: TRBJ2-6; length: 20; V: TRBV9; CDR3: CASSVGEPGQTLSGANVLTF; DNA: TGTGCCAGCAGCGTAGGAGAGCCGGGACAGACCCTATCTGGGGCCAACGTCCTGACTTTC
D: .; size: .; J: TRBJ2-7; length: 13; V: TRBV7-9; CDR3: CASSLELSYEQYF; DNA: TGTGCCAGCAGCTTAGAACTTTCCTACGAGCAGTACTTC
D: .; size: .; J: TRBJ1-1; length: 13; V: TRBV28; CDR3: CASSPGGITEAFF; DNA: TGTGCCAGCAGCCCCGGGGGAATCACTGAAGCTTTCTTT
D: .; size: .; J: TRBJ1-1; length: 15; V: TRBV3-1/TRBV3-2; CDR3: CASSARQVVGTEAFF; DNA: TGTGCCAGCAGCGCACGACAGGTAGTTGGGACTGAAGCTTTCTTT
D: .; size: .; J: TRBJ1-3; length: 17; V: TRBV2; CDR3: CASSESSAGGSGNTIYF; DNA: TGTGCCAGCAGTGAAAGCTCCGCTGGAGGGTCTGGAAACACCATATATTTT
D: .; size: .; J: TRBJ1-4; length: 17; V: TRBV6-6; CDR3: CASSHRVLPATNEKLFF; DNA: TGTGCCAGCAGTCACAGGGTTTTGCCTGCAACTAATGAAAAACTGTTTTTT
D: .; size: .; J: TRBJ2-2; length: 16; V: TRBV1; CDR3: CTSSQVAGGNTGELFF; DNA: .
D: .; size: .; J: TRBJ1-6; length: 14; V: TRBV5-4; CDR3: CASSLDNANSPLHF; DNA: TGTGCCAGCAGCTTGGACAACGCAAATTCACCCCTCCACTTT
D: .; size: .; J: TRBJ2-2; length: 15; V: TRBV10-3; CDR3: CAISPRGAGTGELFF; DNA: TGTGCCATCAGTCCCAGGGGCGCCGGGACCGGGGAGCTGTTTTTT
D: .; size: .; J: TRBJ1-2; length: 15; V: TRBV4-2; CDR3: CASSQEFGENYGYTF; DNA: TGTGCCAGCAGCCAAGAGTTTGGGGAGAACTATGGCTACACCTTC
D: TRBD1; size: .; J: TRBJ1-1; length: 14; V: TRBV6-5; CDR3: CASRSGQGYSEAFF; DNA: TGTGCCAGCAGGAGCGGACAGGGGTACTCTGAAGCTTTCTTT
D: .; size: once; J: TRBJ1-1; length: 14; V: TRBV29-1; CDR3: CSVSKQGSNTEAFF; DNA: TGCAGCGTATCCAAACAGGGCTCAAACACTGAAGCTTTCTTT
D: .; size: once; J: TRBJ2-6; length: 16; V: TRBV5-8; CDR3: CASSLVWSSGANVLTF; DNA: TGTGCCAGCAGCCTCGTCTGGAGCTCTGGGGCCAACGTCCTGACTTTC
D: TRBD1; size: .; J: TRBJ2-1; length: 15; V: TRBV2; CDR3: CAIARGQGAGNEQFF; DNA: TGTGCCATCGCTAGGGGACAGGGGGCAGGGAATGAGCAGTTCTTC
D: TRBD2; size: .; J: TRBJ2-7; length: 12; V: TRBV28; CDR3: CASNGLAGLAYF; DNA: TGTGCCAGCAACGGACTAGCGGGTCTGGCGTACTTC
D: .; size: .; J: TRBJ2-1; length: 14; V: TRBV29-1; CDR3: CSVPTIRAYNEQFF; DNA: TGCAGCGTTCCCACGATCAGGGCTTACAATGAGCAGTTCTTC
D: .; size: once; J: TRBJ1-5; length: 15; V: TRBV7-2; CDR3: CASSTGLPTHQPQHF; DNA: TGTGCCAGCAGCACGGGACTCCCAACACATCAGCCCCAGCATTTT
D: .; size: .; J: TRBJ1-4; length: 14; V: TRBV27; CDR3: CASSLRERGEKLFF; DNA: TGTGCCAGCAGTCTCAGGGAGAGGGGGGAAAAACTGTTTTTT
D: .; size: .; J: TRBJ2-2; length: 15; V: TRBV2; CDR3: CASSRASENTGELFF; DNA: TGTGCCAGCAGTAGGGCTAGCGAGAACACCGGGGAGCTGTTTTTT
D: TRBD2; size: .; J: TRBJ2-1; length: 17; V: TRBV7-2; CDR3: CASSLAASGSSYNEQFF; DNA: TGTGCCAGCAGCTTAGCGGCTAGCGGGAGCTCCTACAATGAGCAGTTCTTC
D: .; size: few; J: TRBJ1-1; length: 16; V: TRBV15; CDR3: CATSAIGGGGNTEAFF; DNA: TGTGCCACCAGCGCAATTGGGGGGGGTGGGAACACTGAAGCTTTCTTT
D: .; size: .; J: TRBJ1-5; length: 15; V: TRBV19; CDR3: CASIEEGYSNQPQHF; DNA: TGTGCCAGTATCGAGGAGGGTTACAGCAATCAGCCCCAGCATTTT